The 22 T cell receptor beta chains below all came from one sample that was sequenced in a study. TCRdb fed the 5' RACE reads into MiXCR, producing one record per CDR3 protein. Of over 50,000 distinct CDR3 sequences in the sample, 24% are singletons; the top ten hold more than 3%. The specimen was tumor-infiltrating naive CD4+ T cells sorted from the breast tumor. Subset described: naive CD4+ T cells, CD4+CD45RA+CD25-. Receptors were obtained from a female donor with breast cancer.

This clonotype was counted at least ten times. J is TRBJ1-2 and V is TRBV27; possible D gene TRBD1, 5 bases. Trimming stripped 6 bases from V and 7 bases from J, with 15 bases between. Germline V lookup: CDR1 MNHEY, CDR2 SMNVEV (reference sequence). This CDR3 region has 13 residues. Here the CDR3 DNA reads TGTGCCAGCAGGGGCGGCCAGGGAAGTGGCTACACCTTC. This translates into CASRGGQGSGYTF.

This chain connects TRBV5-4 to TRBJ2-7; D perhaps matches TRBD2 (5 bases). V lost 3 bases, J lost 5 bases, and 18 bases lay in between. The CDR3 contains 15 residues. Germline V gene data show CDR1 as SGHNT and CDR2 as YYREEE (reference sequence). The CDR3 spells CASSWRDYSGDEQYF. CDR3 DNA sequence: TGTGCCAGCAGCTGGCGAGACTACAGTGGGGACGAGCAGTACTTC.

This chain connects TRBV2 to TRBJ1-2; no clear D gene. The CDR3 has 14 amino acids. V lost 7 bases and J lost 0, with 12 bases in between. Germline values: CDR1 SNHLY, CDR2 FYNNEI. The CDR3 bases are TGTGCCAGCAACCGAGACCAGGCTAACTATGGCTACACCTTC. It specifies CASNRDQANYGYTF.

This clonotype was seen only a few times. The rearrangement joins TRBV7-2 to TRBJ2-3; D is unclear. CDR1 and CDR2 (germline): SGHTA, FQGNSA. The CDR3 runs to 15 residues. V lost 5 bases to trimming and J lost 3 bases, with 15 bases between them. The CDR3 loop reads CASSPVFRATDTQYF. CDR3 DNA sequence: TGTGCCAGCAGCCCCGTGTTCCGAGCGACAGATACGCAGTATTTT.

In this sample, this clonotype turned up many times. The chain links TRBV6-5 to TRBJ2-5, with TRBD2 identical over 14 bases. Trimming at V came to 10 bases and at J to 5 bases, leaving 6 bases not matched to a gene. Germline V gene sequence: CDR1 MNHEY, CDR2 SVGAGI. There are 14 residues in the CDR3. The CDR3 region is CAIGGLAGEETQYF. The CDR3 nucleotides are TGTGCCATCGGGGGACTAGCGGGAGAGGAGACCCAGTACTTC.

In regard to this clonotype: One end of the junction fails to match germline, which may point to a read error. The J gene is TRBJ2-1, the V gene TRBV5-1; D is unresolved. This CDR3 comprises 15 residues. Germline CDR1 is SGHRS and CDR2 is YFSETQ. In nucleotides, the CDR3 is TGCGCCAGCAGTTTCTCTACCCAGATTGGCAATGCGCAGTTCTTC. Its translation is CASSFSTQIGNAQFF. The whole variable domain, filled in from reference TRBV5-1 and TRBJ2-1, reads KAGVTQTPRYLIKTRGQQVTLSCSPISGHRSVSWYQQTPGQGLQFLFEYFSETQRNKGNFPGRFSGRQFSNSRSEMNVSTLELGDSALYLCASSFSTQIGNAQFFGPGTRLTVL.

In this sample, this clonotype turned up a few times. The CDR3 loop is CASRGTPGYNYGYTF. As DNA, the CDR3 is TGCGCCAGCAGGGGAACGCCAGGCTATAACTATGGCTACACCTTC. The chain combines TRBV5-1 with TRBJ1-2, with D unresolved. The CDR3 has 15 residues. Germline values: CDR1 SGHRS, CDR2 YFSETQ. V was pared by 5 bases and J by 1 base, with 15 bases between.

Worth noting for this clonotype: One base away lies a much larger clone, so this may be a sequencing read error. This chain links TRBV6-6 with TRBJ1-5; 10 positions match TRBD1. From germline, CDR1 is MNHNY and CDR2 SVGAGI (reference sequence). The CDR3 is made up of 16 amino acids. The CDR3 DNA reads as TGTGCCGGCAGTTACCCGGGGACAGGGGGCAATCAGCCCCAGCATTTT. Translation gives CAGSYPGTGGNQPQHF.

This clonotype was seen only once. This chain connects TRBV20-1 to TRBJ1-1, with D maybe TRBD1 (6 bases). Germline assignment: CDR1 DFQATT and CDR2 SNEGSKA (reference sequence). Between the trimmed V and J ends, which lost 3 bases and 4 bases, there was a span of 18 bases. This CDR3 spans 15 amino acids. CDR3 coding DNA: TGCAGTGCTAGTCAACTGACAGGCCTTGTCACTGAAGCTTTCTTT. Protein sequence: CSASQLTGLVTEAFF.

The rearrangement uses TRBV6-6 and TRBJ1-5; 8 nucleotides agree with TRBD1. This CDR3 has 14 residues. The ends lost 6 bases at V and 7 bases at J; junction bases unmatched: 8. Looked up from germline, CDR1 is MNHNY and CDR2 is SVGAGI (reference sequence). CDR3 nucleotides: TGTGCCAGCAGGGACAGGGTAGGTGACCAGCCCCAGCATTTT. It is translated as CASRDRVGDQPQHF.

This clonotype was seen a handful of times. The rearrangement joins TRBV20-1 to TRBJ2-5; unclear D gene. CDR3 length equals 15 residues. Trimming cost V 5 bases and J 5 bases, with 21 bases left between them. The germline gives CDR1 DFQATT, CDR2 SNEGSKA (reference sequence). CDR3: CSASTWRLHPETQYF. In DNA form, the CDR3 reads TGCAGTGCTTCCACTTGGCGACTCCATCCGGAGACCCAGTACTTC.

The sample holds a few counts of this clonotype. The gene calls are TRBV28 and TRBJ1-3, with D hard to call. The CDR3 is 15 residues long. V lost 7 bases, J lost 0 bases, and 13 bases lay in between. Looked up from germline, CDR1 is MDHEN and CDR2 is SYDVKM. The CDR3 spells CASMTPISSGNTIYF. In DNA form, the CDR3 reads TGTGCCAGCATGACTCCTATCAGCTCTGGAAACACCATATATTTT. Full variable domain (remainder filled in from reference TRBV28 and TRBJ1-3): DVKVTQSSRYLVKRTGEKVFLECVQDMDHENMFWYRQDPGLGLRLIYFSYDVKMKEKGDIPEGYSVSREKKERFSLILESASTNQTSMYLCASMTPISSGNTIYFGEGSWLTVV.

DNA for the CDR3: TGTGCCACCAGCAGAGAGGGCAGGGGGAGCAGCAATCAGCCCCAGCATTTT. Protein sequence: CATSREGRGSSNQPQHF. This chain connects TRBV15 to TRBJ1-5; 7 bases are shared with TRBD1. CDR3 length: 17 amino acids. Germline CDR1 is LNHNV and CDR2 is YYDKDF (reference sequence). Trimming took 0 bases from V and 1 from J; bases not matched to a gene: 6. The full variable domain, its missing parts supplied by reference TRBV15 and TRBJ1-5, is DAMVIQNPRYQVTQFGKPVTLSCSQTLNHNVMYWYQQKSSQAPKLLFHYYDKDFNNEADTPDNFQSRRPNTSFCFLDIRSPGLGDTAMYLCATSREGRGSSNQPQHFGDGTRLSIL.

The V gene is TRBV7-2, the J gene TRBJ2-1, with D uncertain. The V end was cut by 6 bases, the J end by 0 bases, with 12 bases between. In germline, CDR1 is SGHTA, CDR2 FQGNSA. The CDR3 sequence is 15 residues long. The CDR3 nucleotides are TGTGCCAGCAGGACGGATCCTAACTCCTACAATGAGCAGTTCTTC. Translation gives CASRTDPNSYNEQFF.

The V gene is TRBV12-3 or TRBV12-4, the J gene TRBJ1-5; D uncertain. Trimming stripped 7 bases from V and 0 bases from J, with 13 bases between. This CDR3 has 15 amino acids. CDR3 in DNA: TGTGCCAGCACCCTAGGGCACCTTAGCAATCAGCCCCAGCATTTT. Protein: CASTLGHLSNQPQHF.

This clonotype was counted a single time. The V gene is TRBV18, the J gene TRBJ2-7; a possible D gene is TRBD2 (5 bases). Trimming left V 1 base short and J 1 base short, with 8 bases between. The germline CDR1 and CDR2 sequences are KGHSH and LQKENI. The CDR3 sequence is 14 residues long. As DNA, the CDR3 is TGTGCCAGCTCACCACGGAGCGGATCCTACGAGCAGTACTTC. Its translation is CASSPRSGSYEQYF.

Points on this clonotype: This may arise from a read error, as a much more abundant clone is one base away. The rearrangement uses TRBV7-2 and TRBJ1-1, with TRBD1 matching over 10 bases. Germline V gives CDR1 SGHTA, CDR2 FQGNSA. This CDR3 has 14 residues. DNA of the CDR3: TGTGCCAGCAGCAGGACAGGGGGGAACACTGAAGCTTGCTTT. This translates into CASSRTGGNTEACF.

The chain combines TRBV6-6 with TRBJ1-5; no reliable D call. Germline CDR1 and CDR2: MNHNY and SVGAGI (reference sequence). CDR3 size: 12 residues. Trimming took 7 bases from V and 4 from J, leaving 8 bases between them. The CDR3 DNA is TGTGCCAGCAAGCCAGCAAATCAGCCCCAGCATTTT. Amino acids: CASKPANQPQHF.

In the case of this clonotype: One junction end does not reproduce the germline sequence, and a read error may be involved. The rearrangement links TRBV5-1 to TRBJ1-1; possibly TRBD1 for D (6 bases). From germline, CDR1 is SGHRS and CDR2 YFSETQ. There are 13 residues in the CDR3. The chain's CDR3 is CASSLRWDTEACF. DNA of the CDR3: TGCGCCAGCAGCTTGAGGTGGGACACTGAAGCTTGCTTT.

This clonotype occurred a few times. The chain joins TRBV2 to TRBJ1-5, with D hard to call. CDR1 and CDR2 (germline): SNHLY, FYNNEI. The V gene lost 4 bases and the J gene lost 7 bases, with 11 bases spanning the gap. This CDR3 region has 13 residues. The CDR3 coding sequence is TGTGCCAGCAGTGCCGGTCAGAACCAGCCCCAGCATTTT. Amino acids: CASSAGQNQPQHF.

In this sample, this clonotype turned up a few times. The rearrangement links TRBV12-3 or TRBV12-4 to TRBJ2-3; 8 bases line up with TRBD2. Trimming at V came to 2 bases and at J to 0 bases, leaving 7 bases not matched to a gene. There are 17 residues in the CDR3. CDR3 region: CASSLRGAGASTDTQYF. The CDR3 DNA follows: TGTGCCAGCAGTTTAAGGGGAGCGGGGGCGAGCACAGATACGCAGTATTTT.

Concerning this clonotype itself: The CDR3 carries no conserved terminal phenylalanine or tryptophan, so it likely arises from a read error. J is TRBJ2-5 and V is TRBV4-1, with D perhaps TRBD2 (6 bases). This CDR3 spans 15 amino acids. CDR1 is MGHRA, CDR2 YSYEKL, per germline. Trimming pared 5 bases from V and 7 bases from J, leaving 20 bases between. DNA of the CDR3: TGCGCCAGCAGCGTTGGTCCAGGGAGGCGCGGGACCCAGTACATC. It codes for CASSVGPGRRGTQYI.